These 21 T cell receptor beta chains were all obtained from the same sample, sequenced in a study of patients and donors after allogeneic stem cell transplantation. TCRdb itself ran the RT-PCR reads through MiXCR, one entry per CDR3 protein. The table includes a few hundred thousand distinct CDR3 sequences, 35% to 45% detected once. Sequenced sample: blood, either unsorted or a sorted T cell fraction (not recorded which). These receptors were collected from a human donor who was either an allogeneic HSCT recipient or a stem cell or donor lymphocyte infusion donor (not recorded which). It is not recorded whose cells these are; they may come from a transplant donor.

The chain carries TRBV9 and TRBJ1-6, with a possible D match to TRBD1 (5 bases). CDR1 and CDR2 from the germline V gene are SGDLS and YYNGEE. The CDR3 is 18 amino acids. Trimming pared 3 bases from V and 0 bases from J, leaving 16 bases between. CDR3 sequence (DNA): TGTGCCAGCAGCGAAGGGGCGAAGGTCAGCTCCTATAATTCACCCCTCCACTTT. Its translation: CASSEGAKVSSYNSPLHF.

The rearrangement uses TRBV4-2 and TRBJ1-6; no definite D call. This CDR3 region has 13 residues. V was cut by 0 bases and J by 7 bases, with 4 bases left in between. The germline gives CDR1 LGHNA, CDR2 YNFKEQ. The CDR3, as DNA: TGTGCCAGCAGCCAAGAAGTAAATTCACCCCTCCACTTT. This translates into CASSQEVNSPLHF.

The chain combines TRBV4-1 with TRBJ1-1, with 8 bases aligning to TRBD1. In germline, CDR1 is MGHRA, CDR2 YSYEKL. This CDR3 region has 16 residues. Trimming removed 3 bases from V and 4 bases from J; junction bases left unmatched: 10. Here the CDR3 DNA reads TGCGCCAGCAGCCAGGAACTAGGACAGGGCGGCACTGAAGCTTTCTTT. Its protein is CASSQELGQGGTEAFF.

The chain uses TRBV15 and TRBJ2-7; D is perhaps TRBD2 (5 bases). Germline assignment: CDR1 LNHNV and CDR2 YYDKDF (reference sequence). The CDR3 covers 13 residues. The V and J ends lost 8 bases and 2 bases respectively, with 13 bases between them. The DNA for the CDR3 is TGTGCCACCTCGGCGCGGAGGCCCTACGAGCAGTACTTC. Its protein product is CATSARRPYEQYF.

The V gene is TRBV11-3, the J gene TRBJ2-2; D assignment may be TRBD1 or TRBD2 (5 bases each). This CDR3 contains 14 residues. Germline CDR1 SGHNT, CDR2 YENEEA. Trimming left V 5 bases short and J 4 bases short, with 11 bases between. The chain's CDR3 is CASSPRAGTGELFF. As DNA, the CDR3 is TGTGCCAGCAGCCCCAGGGCGGGCACCGGGGAGCTGTTTTTT.

This clonotype was detected a few times. The V gene is TRBV7-2, the J gene TRBJ1-5; D call uncertain. Germline V CDR1 and CDR2: SGHTA, FQGNSA. The CDR3 covers 15 residues. The ends were cut back, 4 bases at V and 1 base at J, with 11 bases in the middle. The CDR3 DNA follows: TGTGCCAGCAGCTCTCGGACGGGGAGCAATCAGCCCCAGCATTTT. As protein: CASSSRTGSNQPQHF.

This chain connects TRBV4-1 to TRBJ2-3; a possible D gene is TRBD1 (6 bases). Trimming pared 4 bases from V and 2 bases from J, leaving 13 bases between. The CDR3 has 15 residues. The germline V gene encodes CDR1 MGHRA and CDR2 YSYEKL. DNA of the CDR3: TGCGCCAGCAGCCCCTGGACAGACTTCACAGATACGCAGTATTTT. The encoded protein is CASSPWTDFTDTQYF.

This clonotype was counted between two and nine times. The chain joins TRBV9 to TRBJ1-1; D is undetermined. This CDR3 has 13 residues. Trimming stripped 4 bases from V and 3 bases from J, with 10 bases between. Per germline, CDR1 SGDLS and CDR2 YYNGEE. CDR3 bases: TGTGCCAGCAGCAGCGACACGTACACTGAAGCTTTCTTT. This gives the protein CASSSDTYTEAFF.

J is TRBJ1-5 and V is TRBV4-1; D not resolved. The CDR3 totals 15 residues. V was cut by 3 bases and J by 0 bases, with 9 bases left in between. Germline-derived CDR1 and CDR2 are MGHRA and YSYEKL. CDR3 sequence (DNA): TGCGCCAGCAGCCACGAACACTATAGCAATCAGCCCCAGCATTTT. Its protein product is CASSHEHYSNQPQHF.

The rearrangement uses TRBV12-3 or TRBV12-4 and TRBJ2-7, with 9 nucleotides matching TRBD1. With V trimmed by 5 bases and J by 3 bases, 5 bases remained unmatched. The CDR3 spans 14 residues. The CDR3 protein is CASSRTGVDYEQYF. The CDR3 DNA sequence: TGTGCCAGCAGTCGGACAGGGGTAGACTACGAGCAGTACTTC.

This clonotype was detected ten times or more. V usage is TRBV2 and J usage is TRBJ2-7; D remains unclear. The CDR3 loop spans 11 amino acids. CDR1 is SNHLY, CDR2 FYNNEI, per germline. Trimming removed 6 bases from V and 2 bases from J, with 5 bases in between. The CDR3 DNA reads as TGTGCCAGCAGCAAAACCTACGAGCAGTACTTC. It is translated as CASSKTYEQYF.

The CDR3: CASSSRFNSPLHF. CDR3 DNA sequence: TGTGCCAGCAGCTCCCGATTCAATTCACCCCTCCACTTT. The chain is built from TRBV7-2 and TRBJ1-6; D is ambiguous. CDR3 length: 13 amino acids. V gave up 4 bases and J gave up 7 bases, with 8 bases separating them. The V gene's germline CDR1 is SGHTA and CDR2 FQGNSA.

The J gene is TRBJ2-3, the V gene TRBV25-1; TRBD1 might be the D (6 bases). Looked up from germline, CDR1 is MGHDK and CDR2 is SYGVNS. The length of the CDR3 is 14 residues. V lost 5 bases, J lost 8 bases, and 17 bases lay in between. For the CDR3, the DNA is TGTGCCAGCAGTTCCCCCCTAGGGGGTATTACGCAGTATTTT. Encoded protein: CASSSPLGGITQYF.

The chain recombines TRBV2 with TRBJ1-4, with 7 bases lining up with TRBD1. Looked up from germline, CDR1 is SNHLY and CDR2 is FYNNEI. With 2 bases clipped from V and 5 bases from J, the junction kept 2 bases outside the gene matches. The CDR3 is 14 amino acids. CDR3 nucleotides: TGTGCCAGCAGTGAAAAGGGGGCGAATGAAAAACTGTTTTTT. Amino acids: CASSEKGANEKLFF.

This clonotype was counted only a few times. V is TRBV11-2 and J is TRBJ1-2; D remains ambiguous. Germline assignment: CDR1 SGHAT and CDR2 FQNNGV. V lost 1 base, J lost 2 bases, and 11 bases lay in between. The CDR3 spans 15 residues. CDR3 sequence reads: CASSLVQVGNYGYTF. The CDR3 DNA follows: TGTGCCAGCAGCTTAGTCCAGGTCGGGAACTATGGCTACACCTTC.

The V gene is TRBV28, the J gene TRBJ1-2; tentative D call: TRBD1 (5 bases). In germline, CDR1 is MDHEN, CDR2 SYDVKM. V was clipped by 6 bases and J by 7 bases, with 15 bases between them. The CDR3 runs 13 residues. CDR3 coding DNA: TGTGCCAGCAGGGAGGGGACGGCGCTTGGCTACACCTTC. Its translation: CASREGTALGYTF.

This clonotype was seen just once. The CDR3 is CAWRQGGNSPLHF. The CDR3 nucleotides are TGTGCCTGGCGACAGGGGGGTAATTCACCCCTCCACTTT. This chain links TRBV30 with TRBJ1-6; TRBD1 matches 9 bases. V shed 5 bases and J 6 bases; nucleotides not matched to a gene: 2. The CDR3 contains 13 residues. Germline CDR1 and CDR2: GTSNPN and SVGIG (reference sequence).

The chain links TRBV19 to TRBJ2-1; D is ambiguous. CDR1 and CDR2 from the germline V gene are LNHDA and SQIVND (reference sequence). The length of the CDR3 is 14 residues. V lost 2 bases, J lost 4 bases, and 9 bases lay in between. CDR3 loop: CASSIRVNYNEQFF. The CDR3 DNA reads as TGTGCCAGTAGTATACGAGTAAATTACAATGAGCAGTTCTTC.

This clonotype showed up just a few times. V gene TRBV10-3 combines with J gene TRBJ1-2; 10 positions match TRBD1. J lost 7 bases, V lost 7 bases, and 6 bases had no gene match. Germline-derived CDR1 and CDR2 are ENHRY and SYGVKD. CDR3 length: 13 amino acids. Here the CDR3 DNA reads TGTGCCATCACCGGACAGGGGGACGGTGGCTACACCTTC. Translating gives CAITGQGDGGYTF.

This clonotype was picked up a small number of times. The chain combines TRBV12-3 or TRBV12-4 with TRBJ2-2; the D call may be TRBD1 or TRBD2 (6 bases each). The ends were cut back, 1 base at V and 8 bases at J, with 20 bases in the middle. The CDR3 totals 17 residues. The CDR3 sequence is CASSLVRAYGGLGELFF. The CDR3 region has the DNA TGTGCCAGCAGTTTAGTTCGGGCCTACGGGGGCCTGGGGGAGCTGTTTTTT.

The J gene is TRBJ2-5, the V gene TRBV28, with 9 nucleotides matching TRBD1. Germline V CDR1 and CDR2: MDHEN, SYDVKM. The CDR3 totals 14 residues. V dropped 5 bases and J dropped 5; count of bases not matched to a gene: 6. In DNA, the CDR3 is TGTGCCAGCAGTCAAACAGGGGGCCTGGAGACCCAGTACTTC. This gives the protein CASSQTGGLETQYF. Drawing the rest from reference TRBV28 and TRBJ2-5, the complete variable domain is DVKVTQSSRYLVKRTGEKVFLECVQDMDHENMFWYRQDPGLGLRLIYFSYDVKMKEKGDIPEGYSVSREKKERFSLILESASTNQTSMYLCASSQTGGLETQYFGPGTRLLVL.